The source of this T cell receptor (beta chain) is a study of T-cell reconstitution after alpha-beta-depleted transplantation in children. This clonotype turned up a few times. Using unique molecular identifiers, the investigators prepared the TCRbeta library. Each CDR3 protein is one row after TCRdb ran MiXCR on the PCR reads. The sample has 490,000 or so distinct CDR3 sequences, under 15% seen once; the top ten hold less than 6.5%. The CDR3 runs to 15 residues. Germline loops: CDR1 DFQATT, CDR2 SNEGSKA (reference sequence). The J segment lost 4 bases and the V segment lost 6 bases, leaving 13 bases of the junction unmatched.

The sample consisted of PBMCs from the stem cell graft donor, taken from the stem cell graft. The chain uses TRBV20-1 and TRBJ1-2; 8 nucleotides line up with TRBD1. This TCR derives from a human donor who donated a stem cell graft to a child with combined immunodeficiency. The CDR3 protein is CSAQGVTGDTYGYTF. Here the CDR3 DNA reads TGCAGTGCCCAGGGGGTGACAGGGGACACCTATGGCTACACCTTC.